This TCR beta chain emerged from a study of T cell responses to AZD1222 COVID-19 vaccine. Sequencing was performed with immunoSEQ multiplex PCR; in TCRdb, only in-frame clones are kept and a portion is missing. Here the sample spans approximately 150,000 clones, about 90% being singletons. The CDR3 sequence is 17 residues long. The V and J ends lost 6 bases and 6 bases, in that order; junction bases with no gene match: 17. The material was peripheral blood, obtained 28 days after the second AZD1222 dose. The sequence came from an adult who received the AZD1222 COVID-19 vaccine. This rearrangement joins TRBV23-1 to TRBJ1-5, with 7 bases lining up with TRBD1. TRBV23-1 is an ORF for which the function is uncertain. CDR3 in DNA: TGCGCCAGCAGCCCTAAGTACACAGGGGCCCGTGGTCAGCCCCAGCATTTT. It specifies CASSPKYTGARGQPQHF.